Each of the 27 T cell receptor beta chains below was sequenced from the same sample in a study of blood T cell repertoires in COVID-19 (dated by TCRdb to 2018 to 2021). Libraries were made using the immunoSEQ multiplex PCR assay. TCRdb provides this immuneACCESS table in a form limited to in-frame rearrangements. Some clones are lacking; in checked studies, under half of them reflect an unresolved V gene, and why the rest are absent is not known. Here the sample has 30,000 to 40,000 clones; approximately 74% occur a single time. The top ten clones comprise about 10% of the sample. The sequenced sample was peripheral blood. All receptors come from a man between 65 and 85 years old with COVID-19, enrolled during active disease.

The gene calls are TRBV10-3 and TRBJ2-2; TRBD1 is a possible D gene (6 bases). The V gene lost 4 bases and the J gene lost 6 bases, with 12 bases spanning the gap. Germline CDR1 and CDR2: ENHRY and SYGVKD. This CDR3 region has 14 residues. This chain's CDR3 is CAISGGRGAGELFF. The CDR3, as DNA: TGTGCCATCAGTGGGGGCAGGGGAGCCGGGGAGCTGTTTTTT.

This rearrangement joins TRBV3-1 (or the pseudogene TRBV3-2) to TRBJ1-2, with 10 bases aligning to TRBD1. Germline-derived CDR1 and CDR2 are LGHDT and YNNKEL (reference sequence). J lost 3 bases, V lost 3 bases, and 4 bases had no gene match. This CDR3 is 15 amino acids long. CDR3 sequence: CASSQDRGVYYGYTF. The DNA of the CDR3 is TGTGCCAGCAGCCAGGACAGGGGGGTTTACTATGGCTACACCTTC.

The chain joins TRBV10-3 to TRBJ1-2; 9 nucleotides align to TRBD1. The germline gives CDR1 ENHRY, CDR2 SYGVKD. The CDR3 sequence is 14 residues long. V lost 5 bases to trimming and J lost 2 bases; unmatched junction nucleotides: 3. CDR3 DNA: TGTGCCATCAGTTTTGGACAGGGGAACTATGGCTACACCTTC. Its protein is CAISFGQGNYGYTF.

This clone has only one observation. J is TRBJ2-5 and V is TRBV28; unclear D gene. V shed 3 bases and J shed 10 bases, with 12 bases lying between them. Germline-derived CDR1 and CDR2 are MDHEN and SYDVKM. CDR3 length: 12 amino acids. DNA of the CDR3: TGTGCCAGCAGTTTGAGAGGATTCGACCAGTACTTC. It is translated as CASSLRGFDQYF.

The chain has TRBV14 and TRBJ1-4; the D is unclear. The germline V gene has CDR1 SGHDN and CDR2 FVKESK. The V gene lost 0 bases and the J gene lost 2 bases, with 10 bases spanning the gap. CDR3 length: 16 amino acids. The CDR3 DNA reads TGTGCCAGCAGCCAAGAAGTCGCGGCGACTAATGAAAAACTGTTTTTT. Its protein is CASSQEVAATNEKLFF. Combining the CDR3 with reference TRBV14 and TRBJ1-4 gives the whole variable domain EAGVTQFPSHSVIEKGQTVTLRCDPISGHDNLYWYRRVMGKEIKFLLHFVKESKQDESGMPNNRFLAERTGGTYSTLKVQPAELEDSGVYFCASSQEVAATNEKLFFGSGTQLSVL.

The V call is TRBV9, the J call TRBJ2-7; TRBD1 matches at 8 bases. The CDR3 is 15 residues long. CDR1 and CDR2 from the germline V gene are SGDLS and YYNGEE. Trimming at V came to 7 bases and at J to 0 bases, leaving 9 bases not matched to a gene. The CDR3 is CASGPTGVISYEQYF. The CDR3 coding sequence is TGTGCCAGCGGTCCGACAGGGGTCATCTCCTACGAGCAGTACTTC.

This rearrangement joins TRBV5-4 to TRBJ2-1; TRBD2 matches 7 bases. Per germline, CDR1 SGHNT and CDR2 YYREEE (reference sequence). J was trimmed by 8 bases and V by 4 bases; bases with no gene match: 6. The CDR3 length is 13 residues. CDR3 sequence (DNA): TGTGCCAGCAGCCCGGGGGGACGCCATGAGCAGTTCTTC. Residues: CASSPGGRHEQFF.

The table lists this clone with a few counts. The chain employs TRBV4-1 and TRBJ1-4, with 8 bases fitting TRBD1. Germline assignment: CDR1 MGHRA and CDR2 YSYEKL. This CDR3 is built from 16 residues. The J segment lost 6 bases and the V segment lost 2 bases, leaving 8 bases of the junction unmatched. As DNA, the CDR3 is TGCGCCAGCAGCCAACTACCACAGGGGGGGGATGAAAAACTGTTTTTT. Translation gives CASSQLPQGGDEKLFF.

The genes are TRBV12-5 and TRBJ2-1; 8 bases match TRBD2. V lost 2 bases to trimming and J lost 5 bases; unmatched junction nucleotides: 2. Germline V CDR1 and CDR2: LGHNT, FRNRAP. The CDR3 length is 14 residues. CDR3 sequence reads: CASGLNSGDNEQFF. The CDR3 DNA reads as TGTGCTAGTGGTTTGAATAGCGGGGACAATGAGCAGTTCTTC.

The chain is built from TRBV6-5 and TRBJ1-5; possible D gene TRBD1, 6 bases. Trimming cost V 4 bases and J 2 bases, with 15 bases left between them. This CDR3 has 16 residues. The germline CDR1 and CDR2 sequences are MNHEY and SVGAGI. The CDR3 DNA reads TGTGCCAGCAGTTTACAACAGGGTGAGGGCAATCAGCCCCAGCATTTT. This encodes CASSLQQGEGNQPQHF.

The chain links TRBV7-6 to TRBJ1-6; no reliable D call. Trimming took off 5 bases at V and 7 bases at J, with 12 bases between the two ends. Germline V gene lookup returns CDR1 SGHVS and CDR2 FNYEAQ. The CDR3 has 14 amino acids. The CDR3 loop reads CASSHLGGNSPLHF. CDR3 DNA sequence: TGTGCCAGCAGCCATCTCGGAGGGAATTCACCCCTCCACTTT.

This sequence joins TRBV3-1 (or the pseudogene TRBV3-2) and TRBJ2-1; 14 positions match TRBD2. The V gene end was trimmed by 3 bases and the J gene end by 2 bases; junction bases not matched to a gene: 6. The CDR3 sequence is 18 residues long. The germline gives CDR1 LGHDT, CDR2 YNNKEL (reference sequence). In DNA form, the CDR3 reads TGTGCCAGCAGCCACGGACTAGCGGGAGGTCGCCCCTACAATGAGCAGTTCTTC. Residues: CASSHGLAGGRPYNEQFF.

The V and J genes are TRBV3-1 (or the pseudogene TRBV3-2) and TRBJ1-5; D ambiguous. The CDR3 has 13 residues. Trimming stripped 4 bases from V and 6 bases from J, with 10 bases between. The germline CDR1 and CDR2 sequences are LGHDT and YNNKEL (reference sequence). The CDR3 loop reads CASSPGSSQPQHF. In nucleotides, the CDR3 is TGTGCCAGCAGCCCTGGTAGTAGTCAGCCCCAGCATTTT.

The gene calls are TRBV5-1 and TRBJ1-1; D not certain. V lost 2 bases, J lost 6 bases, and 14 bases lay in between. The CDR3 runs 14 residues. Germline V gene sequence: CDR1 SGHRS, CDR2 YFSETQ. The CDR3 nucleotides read TGCGCCAGCAGCTTCCAGGAGGGTAGGTCTGAAGCTTTCTTT. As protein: CASSFQEGRSEAFF.

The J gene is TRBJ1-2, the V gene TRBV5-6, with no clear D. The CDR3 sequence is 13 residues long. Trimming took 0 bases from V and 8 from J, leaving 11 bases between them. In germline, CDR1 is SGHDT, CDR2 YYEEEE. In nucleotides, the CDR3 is TGTGCCAGCAGCTTGGTGGGGAGAGAAGGCTACACCTTC. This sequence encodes CASSLVGREGYTF. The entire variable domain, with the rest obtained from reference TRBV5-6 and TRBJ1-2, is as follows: DAGVTQSPTHLIKTRGQQVTLRCSPKSGHDTVSWYQQALGQGPQFIFQYYEEEERQRGNFPDRFSGHQFPNYSSELNVNALLLGDSALYLCASSLVGREGYTFGSGTRLTVV.

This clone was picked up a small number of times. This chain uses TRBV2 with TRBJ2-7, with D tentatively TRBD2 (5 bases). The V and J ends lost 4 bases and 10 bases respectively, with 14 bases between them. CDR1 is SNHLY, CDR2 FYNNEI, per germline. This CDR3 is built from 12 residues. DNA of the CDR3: TGTGCCAGCAGTGGAACGGCGGGCAGCCAGTACTTC. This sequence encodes CASSGTAGSQYF.

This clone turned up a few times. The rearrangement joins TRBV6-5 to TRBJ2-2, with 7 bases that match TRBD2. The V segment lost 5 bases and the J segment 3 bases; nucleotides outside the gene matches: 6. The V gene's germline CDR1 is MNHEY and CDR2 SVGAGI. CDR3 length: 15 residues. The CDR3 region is CASSPSGVHTGELFF. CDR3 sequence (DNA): TGTGCCAGCAGTCCCAGCGGGGTGCACACCGGGGAGCTGTTTTTT.

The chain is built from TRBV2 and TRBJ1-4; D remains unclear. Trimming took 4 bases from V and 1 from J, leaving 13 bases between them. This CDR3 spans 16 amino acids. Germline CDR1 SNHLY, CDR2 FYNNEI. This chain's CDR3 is CASSAPLRRTNEKLFF. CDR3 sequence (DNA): TGTGCCAGCAGTGCTCCTCTTAGGAGAACTAATGAAAAACTGTTTTTT. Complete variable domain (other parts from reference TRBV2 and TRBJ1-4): EPEVTQTPSHQVTQMGQEVILRCVPISNHLYFYWYRQILGQKVEFLVSFYNNEISEKSEIFDDQFSVERPDGSNFTLKIRSTKLEDSAMYFCASSAPLRRTNEKLFFGSGTQLSVL.

The DNA of the CDR3 is TGCGCCAGCAGTCAATTTGGACAGGACACTGAAGCTTTCTTT. It specifies CASSQFGQDTEAFF. This chain connects TRBV23-1 to TRBJ1-1; TRBD1 matches at 7 bases. TRBV23-1 is an ORF, with its function uncertain. Germline trimming cut 1 base from V and 3 bases from J; bases unmatched to any gene: 2. The CDR3 totals 14 residues.

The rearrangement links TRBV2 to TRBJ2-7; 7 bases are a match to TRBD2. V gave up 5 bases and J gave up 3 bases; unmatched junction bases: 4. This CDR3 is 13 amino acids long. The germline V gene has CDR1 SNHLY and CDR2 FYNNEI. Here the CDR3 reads CASSTGLIYEQYF. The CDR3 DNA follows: TGTGCCAGCAGTACGGGACTAATCTACGAGCAGTACTTC.

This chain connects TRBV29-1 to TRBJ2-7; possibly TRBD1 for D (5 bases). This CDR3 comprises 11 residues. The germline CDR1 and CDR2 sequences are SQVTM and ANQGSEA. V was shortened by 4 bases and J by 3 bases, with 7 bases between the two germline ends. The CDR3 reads CSVGRGYEQYF. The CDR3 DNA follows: TGCAGCGTTGGAAGGGGCTACGAGCAGTACTTC.

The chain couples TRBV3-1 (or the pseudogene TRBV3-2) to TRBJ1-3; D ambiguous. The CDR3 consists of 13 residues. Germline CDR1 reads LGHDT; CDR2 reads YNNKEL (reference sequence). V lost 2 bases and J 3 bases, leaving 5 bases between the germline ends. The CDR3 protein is CASSQRSGNTIYF. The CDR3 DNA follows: TGTGCCAGCAGCCAACGGAGTGGAAACACCATATATTTT.

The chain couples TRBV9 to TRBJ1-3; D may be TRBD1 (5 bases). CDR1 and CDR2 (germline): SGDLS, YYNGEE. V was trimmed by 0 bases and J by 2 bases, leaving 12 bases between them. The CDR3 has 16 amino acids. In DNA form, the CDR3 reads TGTGCCAGCAGCGTAGATCAACCGGACACTGGAAACACCATATATTTT. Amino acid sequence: CASSVDQPDTGNTIYF.

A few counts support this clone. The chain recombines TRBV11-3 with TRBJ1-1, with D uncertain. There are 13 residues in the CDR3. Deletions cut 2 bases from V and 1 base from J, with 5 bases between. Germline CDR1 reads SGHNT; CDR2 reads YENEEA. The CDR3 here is CASSLMANTEAFF. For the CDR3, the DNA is TGTGCCAGCAGCTTAATGGCGAACACTGAAGCTTTCTTT.

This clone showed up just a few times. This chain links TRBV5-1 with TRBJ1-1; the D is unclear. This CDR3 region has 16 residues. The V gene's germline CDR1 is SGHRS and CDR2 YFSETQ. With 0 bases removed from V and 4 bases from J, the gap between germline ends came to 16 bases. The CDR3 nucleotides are TGCGCCAGCAGCTTGGGCTCCGCAGGCTTGCGCACTGAAGCTTTCTTT. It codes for CASSLGSAGLRTEAFF. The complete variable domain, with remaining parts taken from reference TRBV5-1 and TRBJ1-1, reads KAGVTQTPRYLIKTRGQQVTLSCSPISGHRSVSWYQQTPGQGLQFLFEYFSETQRNKGNFPGRFSGRQFSNSRSEMNVSTLELGDSALYLCASSLGSAGLRTEAFFGQGTRLTVV.

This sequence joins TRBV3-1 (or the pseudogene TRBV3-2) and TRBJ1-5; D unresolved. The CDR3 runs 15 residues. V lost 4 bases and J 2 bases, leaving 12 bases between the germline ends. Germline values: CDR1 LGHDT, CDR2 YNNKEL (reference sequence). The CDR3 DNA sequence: TGTGCCAGCAGCCCCGAGTTAGTTGGCAATCAGCCCCAGCATTTT. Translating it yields CASSPELVGNQPQHF.

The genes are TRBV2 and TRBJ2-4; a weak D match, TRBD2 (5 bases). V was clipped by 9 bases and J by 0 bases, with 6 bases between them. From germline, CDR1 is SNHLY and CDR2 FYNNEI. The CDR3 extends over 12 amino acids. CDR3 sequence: CASGLAKNIQYF. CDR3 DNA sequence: TGTGCCAGTGGACTAGCCAAAAACATTCAGTACTTC.